The T cell receptor (beta chain) described here comes from a study of T cell repertoires in cytomegalovirus infection (dated by TCRdb to about 2019). Study-wide context: Recently identified HLA-C-restricted CMV epitopes, whose presentation resists viral immunomodulation, were targeted by peptide stimulations together with well-studied HLA-B-restricted epitopes. The HLA type of each donor mattered for the analysis, because public TCR beta signatures pointed to carriage of CMV infection along with the matching HLA type. The study at large found these results: Cumulative frequency of public TCR beta family members discriminated carriers of CMV infection plus the relevant HLA type in this cohort and an independent approximately 350-donor cohort. The ex vivo response was dominated by HLA-C-restricted CMV-specific TCR beta clonotypes, which also provided the single most frequent clonotype in two of eight donors.

V loses 2 bases, J loses 1 base, and the germline ends lie 11 bases apart. Its CDR3 holds 15 amino acids, cysteine through phenylalanine. The kept DNA is CDR3 alone, 45 bases in frame from the first base. The germline V gene gives CDR1 as MNHGY and CDR2 as SAAAGT. The sample's treatment or condition label, in plain terms: in vitro stimulation with specific CMV peptide epitopes to enrich CMV-specific T cells. Regarding this clonotype: This clone's antigen is unknown. Base qualities are not at hand, and no much larger clone is one base apart.

Reads for this sample came from an Illumina HiSeq 1500. TCRdb reanalyzed the raw reads on its own, using fastp at Q25 for trimming and MiXCR for clone calling, and kept in-frame beta chains. CDR3 protein sequences are deduplicated, and each keeps its most common genes and DNA. Counted in this sample were roughly 120,000 distinct CDR3 sequences; about 30% of them appeared once. 80% to 90% of the sample belongs to the ten largest clones. The material was CD8+ T cells from cultured PBMCs, obtained from culture after CMV antigen stimulation. Recombination linked TRBV6-8 to TRBJ1-1, with the D gene not confidently named. The TCR comes from a human donor in good health (CMV status not recorded). Some clones in this sample may be carry-over from other donors' samples. The nucleotides read TGTGCCAGCAGTTACACCGGTGGTGGGAACACTGAAGCTTTCTTT. Translated, this gives CASSYTGGGNTEAFF.